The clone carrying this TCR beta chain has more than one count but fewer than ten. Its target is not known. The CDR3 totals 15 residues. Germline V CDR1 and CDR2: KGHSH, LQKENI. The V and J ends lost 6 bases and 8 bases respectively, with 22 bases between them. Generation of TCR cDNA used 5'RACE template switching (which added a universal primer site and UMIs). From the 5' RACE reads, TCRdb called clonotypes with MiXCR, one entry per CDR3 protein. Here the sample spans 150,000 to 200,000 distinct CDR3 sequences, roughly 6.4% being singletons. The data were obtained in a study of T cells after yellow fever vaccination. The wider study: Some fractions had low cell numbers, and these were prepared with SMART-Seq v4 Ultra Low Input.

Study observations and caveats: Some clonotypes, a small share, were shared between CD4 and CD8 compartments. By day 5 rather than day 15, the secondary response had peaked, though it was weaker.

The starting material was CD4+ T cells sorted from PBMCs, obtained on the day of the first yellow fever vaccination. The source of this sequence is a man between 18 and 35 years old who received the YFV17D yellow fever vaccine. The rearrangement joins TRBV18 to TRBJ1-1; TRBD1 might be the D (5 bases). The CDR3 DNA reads TGTGCCAGCTCCCGGCAGGGAACCGGTACCCTGGAAGCTTTCTTT. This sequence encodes CASSRQGTGTLEAFF.